This TCR beta chain was recovered during a study of blood T cell repertoires in COVID-19. Study at large: Researchers got acute and convalescent COVID-19 samples from the United States, Italy and Spain. The cDNA or gDNA used as material had been derived from T cells, B-cell-depleted T cells, or PBMCs.

In the source study's methods: Estimation of nucleated cell counts relied on the amplification of reference gene primers. TCRdb's copy holds only in-frame clones and misses some; the assay was immunoSEQ multiplex PCR. Clone size and the V and J calls come from that table; the DNA yielded D and trimming. Of fewer than 200,000 clones in the sample, roughly four fifths were seen once. Seattle patients were enrolled while actively infected and followed longitudinally. This receptor was identified in a woman in her 70s with COVID-19, enrolled during active disease. The sample was peripheral blood.

The CDR3, as DNA: TGTGCCAGCAGTTTACGAGGGACAGGGGGCCAAGAGACCCAGTACTTC. Protein: CASSLRGTGGQETQYF. V is TRBV28 and J is TRBJ2-5, with 11 bases fitting TRBD1. This CDR3 is 16 amino acids long. Trimming cost V 2 bases and J 1 base; bases outside gene matches: 3. Per germline, CDR1 MDHEN and CDR2 SYDVKM. The full variable domain, completed using reference TRBV28 and TRBJ2-5, is DVKVTQSSRYLVKRTGEKVFLECVQDMDHENMFWYRQDPGLGLRLIYFSYDVKMKEKGDIPEGYSVSREKKERFSLILESASTNQTSMYLCASSLRGTGGQETQYFGPGTRLLVL.